This TCR beta chain was identified during a study of blood T cell repertoires in COVID-19. V shed 3 bases and J shed 1 base, with 14 bases lying between them. Per germline, CDR1 LNHDA and CDR2 SQIVND (reference sequence). This CDR3 comprises 16 residues. Sequenced by immunoSEQ multiplex PCR; TCRdb stores in-frame clones only, minus some. The sample carries roughly 230,000 clones, roughly 90% recorded once. Sequences were obtained from peripheral blood. The J gene is TRBJ2-3, the V gene TRBV19; D gene ambiguous. The receptor was isolated from a man aged 70 or older with acute or convalescent COVID-19. The CDR3 loop reads CASSMSWAGRTDTQYF. CDR3 nucleotide sequence: TGTGCCAGTAGTATGTCTTGGGCCGGCCGCACAGATACGCAGTATTTT.